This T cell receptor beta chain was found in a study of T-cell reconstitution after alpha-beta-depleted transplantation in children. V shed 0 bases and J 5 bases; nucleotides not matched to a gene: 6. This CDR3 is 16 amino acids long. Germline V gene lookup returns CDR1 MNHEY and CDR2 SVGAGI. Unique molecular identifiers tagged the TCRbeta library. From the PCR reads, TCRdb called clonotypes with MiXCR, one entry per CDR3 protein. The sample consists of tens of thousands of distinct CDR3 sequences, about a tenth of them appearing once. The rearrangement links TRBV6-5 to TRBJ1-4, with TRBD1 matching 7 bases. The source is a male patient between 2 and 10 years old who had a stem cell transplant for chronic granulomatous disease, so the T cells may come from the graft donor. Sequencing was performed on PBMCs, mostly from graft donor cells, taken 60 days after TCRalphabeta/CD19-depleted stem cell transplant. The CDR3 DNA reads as TGTGCCAGCAGTTACTCCCGACAGGGTGGAAATGAAAAACTGTTTTTT. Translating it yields CASSYSRQGGNEKLFF.